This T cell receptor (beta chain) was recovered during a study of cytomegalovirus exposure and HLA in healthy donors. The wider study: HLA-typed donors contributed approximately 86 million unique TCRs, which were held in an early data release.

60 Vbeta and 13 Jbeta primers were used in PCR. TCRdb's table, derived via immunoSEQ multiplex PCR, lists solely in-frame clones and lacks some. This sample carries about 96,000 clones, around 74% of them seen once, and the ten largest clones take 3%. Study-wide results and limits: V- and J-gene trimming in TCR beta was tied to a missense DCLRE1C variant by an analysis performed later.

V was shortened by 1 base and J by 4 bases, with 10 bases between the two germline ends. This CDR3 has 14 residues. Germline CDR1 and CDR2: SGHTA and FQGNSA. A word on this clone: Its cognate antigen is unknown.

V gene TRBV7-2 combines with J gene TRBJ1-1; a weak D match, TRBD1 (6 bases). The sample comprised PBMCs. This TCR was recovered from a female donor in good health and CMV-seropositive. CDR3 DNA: TGTGCCAGCAGCTTAGAGGGGGGGAGCACTGAAGCTTTCTTT. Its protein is CASSLEGGSTEAFF.